The 5 T cell receptor beta chains given below trace back to one sample, sequenced in a study of regulatory T cells in long-lasting Graves disease (dated by TCRdb to 2020 to 2022). The sample's time point label is to be understood as: newly diagnosed GD, antithyroid drugs for less than 3 months. For both TCR sequencing and RNA sequencing, RNA was extracted from PBMCs using TRIzol. The library was built by means of multiplex PCR. TCRdb lists the instrument as Illumina HiSeq 4000. iRepertoire HTBI primers and Arm-PCR amplification of CDR3 regions were used to construct TCR beta libraries. TCRdb reanalyzed the raw reads on its own, using fastp at Q25 for trimming and MiXCR for clone calling, and kept in-frame beta chains. Here each entry gathers all rows of one CDR3 protein and keeps the most common genes and DNA. In this sample the table shows hundreds of thousands of distinct CDR3 sequences, about 15% of which occur a single time. The biggest ten clones account for about 18% of the sample.

These data also formed part of another study, on T cells in Graves' hyperthyroidism and ophthalmopathy.

The input for sequencing was peripheral blood mononuclear cells (PBMCs), taken at new diagnosis, from a patient treated with antithyroid drugs. These receptors all come from a woman aged 25 to 39 with Graves disease. Donor details come from another sample of the same person, matched by shared clones.

This clonotype has at least ten counts. The J gene is TRBJ1-5, the V gene TRBV27; D not certain. CDR3 size: 14 residues. The germline V and J ends were trimmed by 2 bases and 6 bases, with 11 bases remaining between them. Germline values: CDR1 MNHEY, CDR2 SMNVEV (reference sequence). The CDR3: CASSLTPFRQPQHF. DNA of the CDR3: TGTGCCAGCAGTTTAACCCCCTTTCGTCAGCCCCAGCATTTT.

V and J are TRBV5-1 and TRBJ2-1; TRBD2 might be the D (5 bases). Germline CDR1 SGHRS, CDR2 YFSETQ. V was cut by 7 bases and J by 7 bases, with 12 bases left in between. There are 12 residues in the CDR3. In DNA form, the CDR3 reads TGCGCCAGCTGGGAGAATGGGAATGAGCAGTTCTTC. It translates to CASWENGNEQFF.

This clonotype was found many times. The rearrangement joins TRBV28 to TRBJ2-2, with 7 bases lining up with TRBD1. The V gene end was trimmed by 1 base and the J gene end by 4 bases; junction bases not matched to a gene: 12. The germline gives CDR1 MDHEN, CDR2 SYDVKM. The CDR3 runs to 18 residues. This CDR3 is CASSLLSGLDRTTGELFF. CDR3 nucleotides: TGTGCCAGCAGTTTATTGAGCGGTTTGGACAGGACCACCGGGGAGCTGTTTTTT.

This chain links TRBV19 with TRBJ1-5, with D hard to call. Between the trimmed V and J ends, which lost 7 bases and 3 bases, there was a span of 16 bases. CDR1 and CDR2 from the germline V gene are LNHDA and SQIVND (reference sequence). This CDR3 comprises 15 residues. The CDR3 is CASNAITEYNQPQHF. Written as DNA, the CDR3 is TGTGCCAGTAACGCAATAACAGAATACAATCAGCCCCAGCATTTT.

J is TRBJ1-4 and V is TRBV6-2 or TRBV6-3; possibly TRBD1 for D (5 bases). Germline V gene data show CDR1 as MNHEY and CDR2 as SVGEGT. V was pared by 7 bases and J by 0 bases, with 12 bases between. The CDR3 has 15 residues. As DNA, the CDR3 is TGTGCCAGCACGCGGAGGGGTGCAACTAATGAAAAACTGTTTTTT. Protein sequence: CASTRRGATNEKLFF.